The 18 T cell receptor beta chains below all came from one sample that was sequenced in a study of early T cells in non-severe SARS-CoV-2 infection. TCRdb analysed the 5' RACE reads with MiXCR anew, one entry per CDR3 protein. The data show about 26,000 distinct CDR3 sequences, roughly 4% seen once. Material: whole blood. These receptors originate from an adult who was a healthcare worker with PCR-confirmed SARS-CoV-2 infection or an uninfected control (not recorded which).

This clonotype was recorded many times. CDR3: CASSLASTGMNEQYF. CDR3 DNA sequence: TGTGCCAGCAGCTTAGCCTCGACAGGGATGAACGAGCAGTACTTC. The J gene is TRBJ2-7, the V gene TRBV11-2; 7 bases are shared with TRBD1. Looked up from germline, CDR1 is SGHAT and CDR2 is FQNNGV. V lost 1 base and J lost 5; bases outside the gene matches: 8. There are 15 residues in the CDR3.

The chain uses TRBV20-1 and TRBJ2-5, with 8 bases lining up with TRBD2. CDR3 length: 16 residues. The V and J ends lost 0 bases and 6 bases, in that order; junction bases with no gene match: 12. Germline CDR1 and CDR2: DFQATT and SNEGSKA (reference sequence). This CDR3 reads CSARDRTSGSTKTQYF. Written as DNA, the CDR3 is TGCAGTGCTAGAGATCGGACCAGCGGGAGTACGAAGACCCAGTACTTC.

This clonotype was seen ten or more times. V usage is TRBV5-8 and J usage is TRBJ1-5; 7 bases map to TRBD1. The CDR3 is 15 amino acids. After removal of 6 bases from V and 7 bases from J, the junction contained 13 bases not matched to a gene. Looked up from germline, CDR1 is SGHTS and CDR2 is YDEGEE. The CDR3 DNA follows: TGTGCCAGCACCACGACAGGGATGGTGGTGCAGCCCCAGCATTTT. This encodes CASTTTGMVVQPQHF.

This clonotype was seen at least ten times. This rearrangement joins TRBV20-1 to TRBJ2-1; weak D call: TRBD2 (6 bases). CDR1 and CDR2 (germline): DFQATT, SNEGSKA (reference sequence). Trimming stripped 5 bases from V and 0 bases from J, with 17 bases between. The CDR3 loop spans 16 amino acids. As DNA, the CDR3 is TGCAGTGCTCTAAGACTAGTCTCGAGCTCCTACAATGAGCAGTTCTTC. This codes for CSALRLVSSSYNEQFF.

This clonotype came up many times. V is TRBV14 and J is TRBJ2-7; D unresolved. The CDR3 totals 13 residues. Germline lookup yields CDR1 SGHDN and CDR2 FVKESK. Trimming took 0 bases from V and 4 from J, leaving 7 bases between them. The CDR3, as DNA: TGTGCCAGCAGCCAAGAAATAGCTTACGAGCAGTACTTC. Protein: CASSQEIAYEQYF.

This clonotype was seen many times. The chain couples TRBV5-4 to TRBJ2-3, with D possibly matching TRBD2 (5 bases). V dropped 4 bases and J dropped 2 bases, with 17 bases sitting between them. Germline lookup yields CDR1 SGHNT and CDR2 YYREEE (reference sequence). CDR3 length: 16 amino acids. CDR3 in amino acids: CASSRGAVLHTDTQYF. The CDR3 nucleotides read TGTGCCAGCAGCCGGGGTGCGGTCCTACACACAGATACGCAGTATTTT.

The table lists this clonotype with many counts. This chain links TRBV3-1 with TRBJ2-2, with 8 positions matching TRBD1. This CDR3 region has 16 residues. J was trimmed by 6 bases and V by 0 bases; bases with no gene match: 6. Germline CDR1 LGHDT, CDR2 YNNKEL (reference sequence). CDR3 DNA: TGTGCCAGCAGCCAAGAGCGACAGGGGAGACCCGGGGAGCTGTTTTTT. Translating gives CASSQERQGRPGELFF.

This clonotype was seen ten or more times. This chain joins TRBV12-3 or TRBV12-4 and TRBJ1-1, with no clear D. V lost 4 bases to trimming and J lost 3 bases, with 9 bases between them. The CDR3 totals 13 residues. The CDR3 nucleotides read TGTGCCAGCAGTTCCCAGAGTGACACTGAAGCTTTCTTT. Translating it yields CASSSQSDTEAFF.

This clonotype was found many times. This rearrangement joins TRBV25-1 to TRBJ1-4; D remains unclear. The CDR3 totals 15 residues. V was shortened by 0 bases and J by 7 bases, with 12 bases between the two germline ends. Germline V gene sequence: CDR1 MGHDK, CDR2 SYGVNS. Here the CDR3 DNA reads TGTGCCAGCAGTGAATATAAAGCAGTCGGTGAAAAACTGTTTTTT. Translation gives CASSEYKAVGEKLFF.

This clonotype occurred many times. The chain couples TRBV2 to TRBJ1-5, with D hard to call. There are 14 residues in the CDR3. Germline V gene sequence: CDR1 SNHLY, CDR2 FYNNEI. The V and J ends lost 8 bases and 4 bases respectively, with 15 bases between them. The CDR3 protein is CASSRMGSNQPQHF. The CDR3 DNA is TGTGCCAGCTCCCGCATGGGGTCGAATCAGCCCCAGCATTTT.

This clonotype was detected ten times or more. The chain joins TRBV7-9 to TRBJ2-1; 11 bases match TRBD1. V dropped 2 bases and J dropped 0; count of bases not matched to a gene: 3. CDR1 SEHNR and CDR2 FQNEAQ come from the germline V gene (reference sequence). The CDR3 runs to 17 residues. CDR3 bases: TGTGCCAGCAGCTTAATGGGACAGGGGGGCTCCTACAATGAGCAGTTCTTC. It encodes CASSLMGQGGSYNEQFF.

Only a few counts were recorded for this clonotype. The genes are TRBV5-1 and TRBJ2-2, with TRBD2 as a possible D gene (5 bases). CDR1 is SGHRS and CDR2 is YFSETQ in the germline V gene. The CDR3 loop spans 15 amino acids. The ends were cut back, 7 bases at V and 4 bases at J, with 17 bases in the middle. The CDR3 is CASGGTGLPTGELFF. The CDR3 bases are TGCGCCAGCGGAGGAACCGGACTCCCCACCGGGGAGCTGTTTTTT.

This clonotype was seen repeatedly, ten times or more. The chain recombines TRBV27 with TRBJ1-2, with D possibly matching TRBD1 (5 bases). Germline values: CDR1 MNHEY, CDR2 SMNVEV (reference sequence). The CDR3 runs 15 residues. Deletions cut 2 bases from V and 1 base from J, with 11 bases between. The CDR3 is CASSLPGRLNYGYTF. DNA for the CDR3: TGTGCCAGCAGTTTACCGGGACGACTTAACTATGGCTACACCTTC.

Many counts were recorded for this clonotype. The V and J genes are TRBV20-1 and TRBJ1-2, with D hard to call. V gave up 3 bases and J gave up 1 base, with 6 bases separating them. Germline V gene lookup returns CDR1 DFQATT and CDR2 SNEGSKA (reference sequence). This CDR3 spans 12 amino acids. CDR3 coding DNA: TGCAGTGCTAGGCCCAGTAACTATGGCTACACCTTC. It is translated as CSARPSNYGYTF.

V is TRBV7-2 and J is TRBJ1-5, with 7 bases identical to TRBD1. This CDR3 has 15 amino acids. Per germline, CDR1 SGHTA and CDR2 FQGNSA. Losses at the gene ends were 4 bases for V and 3 bases for J; bases not matched to a gene: 6. The CDR3 reads CASSSSGTANQPQHF. The CDR3 region has the DNA TGTGCCAGCAGCTCCTCCGGGACAGCCAATCAGCCCCAGCATTTT.

This clonotype was seen repeatedly, ten times or more. The rearrangement links TRBV7-2 to TRBJ2-1, with 12 bases that match TRBD2. With 5 bases clipped from V and 5 bases from J, the junction kept 4 bases outside the gene matches. Germline lookup yields CDR1 SGHTA and CDR2 FQGNSA. The CDR3 covers 15 residues. CDR3 sequence reads: CASSVGLAGNNEQFF. The CDR3 region has the DNA TGTGCCAGCAGCGTGGGACTAGCGGGTAACAATGAGCAGTTCTTC.

This clonotype was recorded many times. V and J are TRBV7-8 and TRBJ2-1; D remains ambiguous. Germline lookup yields CDR1 SGHVS and CDR2 FQNEAQ. With 1 base removed from V and 4 bases from J, the gap between germline ends came to 5 bases. The CDR3 totals 13 residues. In nucleotides, the CDR3 is TGTGCCAGCAGCTTAGTCGAATACAATGAGCAGTTCTTC. As protein: CASSLVEYNEQFF. The full variable domain, rest sourced from reference TRBV7-8 and TRBJ2-1, is GAGVSQSPRYKVAKRGQDVALRCDPISGHVSLFWYQQALGQGPEFLTYFQNEAQLDKSGLPSDRFFAERPEGSVSTLKIQRTQQEDSAVYLCASSLVEYNEQFFGPGTRLTVL.

The V call is TRBV18, the J call TRBJ1-1; D remains ambiguous. The length of the CDR3 is 12 residues. Germline lookup yields CDR1 KGHSH and CDR2 LQKENI. V was pared by 3 bases and J by 5 bases, with 7 bases between. For the CDR3, the DNA is TGTGCCAGCTCACCTCTCTTGACTGAAGCTTTCTTT. This gives the protein CASSPLLTEAFF. The full variable domain, completed using reference TRBV18 and TRBJ1-1, is NAGVMQNPRHLVRRRGQEARLRCSPMKGHSHVYWYRQLPEEGLKFMVYLQKENIIDESGMPKERFSAEFPKEGPSILRIQQVVRGDSAAYFCASSPLLTEAFFGQGTRLTVV.